This TCR beta chain derives from a study of PD-L1 blockade in urothelial cancer. As for the study in general: Patients went on atezolizumab in the mid-2010s, receiving 1,200 mg intravenously every 3 weeks. Analyses used blood from 3 weeks (second dose) and 6 weeks after treatment start.

By its share, this clone is medium-sized. Time point meaning: pretreatment peripheral blood. Patients suffered from locally advanced or metastatic urothelial carcinoma. Profiled with immunoSEQ multiplex PCR; TCRdb holds only in-frame clones, not every one. The repertoire holds roughly 77,000 clones, 84% seen once, with around a tenth in the top ten. The CDR3 has 16 residues. The V gene's germline CDR1 is SGHTA and CDR2 FQGTGA. V lost 1 base and J 1 base, leaving 11 bases between the germline ends. This clonotype was obtained from a woman in her 70s with urothelial cancer. This chain joins TRBV7-3 and TRBJ2-1, with D tentatively TRBD2 (5 bases). The sample in question was PBMCs, obtained around atezolizumab (anti-PD-L1) treatment. Here the CDR3 DNA reads TGTGCCAGCAGCTTAAATTCAGCGGTATCCTACAATGAGCAGTTCTTC. This gives the protein CASSLNSAVSYNEQFF.